This passage covers 5 T cell receptor beta chains from one sample sequenced in a study of cytomegalovirus exposure and HLA in healthy donors. Both 60 Vbeta primers and 13 Jbeta primers went into the PCR. Assay used: immunoSEQ multiplex PCR; TCRdb lists only in-frame clones, some missing. The sample records tens of thousands of clones, about 75% being singletons. Sequenced input: PBMCs. Receptor source: a man aged 25-40 years in good health and CMV-seropositive.

The J gene is TRBJ2-2, the V gene TRBV10-3, with D possibly being TRBD1 (6 bases). The CDR3 extends over 15 amino acids. CDR1 is ENHRY and CDR2 is SYGVKD in the germline V gene. Trimming cost V 6 bases and J 3 bases, with 14 bases left between them. CDR3 in DNA: TGTGCCATCAGCCCGGGGACAATGTACACCGGGGAGCTGTTTTTT. It specifies CAISPGTMYTGELFF.

V usage is TRBV28 and J usage is TRBJ2-1; 10 positions match TRBD1. This CDR3 has 14 residues. The germline V gene has CDR1 MDHEN and CDR2 SYDVKM. Trimming cost V 4 bases and J 5 bases; bases outside gene matches: 2. In DNA form, the CDR3 reads TGTGCCAGCAGTTGGGACAGGGGAAACAATGAGCAGTTCTTC. Encoded protein: CASSWDRGNNEQFF.

The V and J genes are TRBV29-1 and TRBJ1-1; the D gene is possibly TRBD1 (5 bases). This CDR3 spans 13 amino acids. Germline-derived CDR1 and CDR2 are SQVTM and ANQGSEA. Deletions cut 1 base from V and 1 base from J, with 7 bases between. The CDR3 bases are TGCAGCGTTGAAGCCGGGGGGAACACTGAAGCTTTCTTT. Its protein is CSVEAGGNTEAFF.

V is TRBV28 and J is TRBJ2-1, with D tentatively TRBD2 (7 bases). Per germline, CDR1 MDHEN and CDR2 SYDVKM. V was shortened by 6 bases and J by 10 bases, with 13 bases between the two germline ends. CDR3 length equals 12 residues. The CDR3 region has the DNA TGTGCCAGCAGCGGGGGGCCTAGAGAGCAGTTCTTC. Its translation: CASSGGPREQFF. Looking up the rest from reference TRBV28 and TRBJ2-1 gives the full variable domain: DVKVTQSSRYLVKRTGEKVFLECVQDMDHENMFWYRQDPGLGLRLIYFSYDVKMKEKGDIPEGYSVSREKKERFSLILESASTNQTSMYLCASSGGPREQFFGPGTRLTVL.

The V call is TRBV7-3, the J call TRBJ2-1; 7 nucleotides align to TRBD1. The CDR3 totals 16 residues. Germline CDR1 SGHTA, CDR2 FQGTGA. The V segment lost 5 bases and the J segment 4 bases; nucleotides outside the gene matches: 11. This CDR3 reads CASSVEDRRFYNEQFF. The CDR3 region has the DNA TGTGCCAGCAGCGTTGAGGACAGGAGATTTTACAATGAGCAGTTCTTC.